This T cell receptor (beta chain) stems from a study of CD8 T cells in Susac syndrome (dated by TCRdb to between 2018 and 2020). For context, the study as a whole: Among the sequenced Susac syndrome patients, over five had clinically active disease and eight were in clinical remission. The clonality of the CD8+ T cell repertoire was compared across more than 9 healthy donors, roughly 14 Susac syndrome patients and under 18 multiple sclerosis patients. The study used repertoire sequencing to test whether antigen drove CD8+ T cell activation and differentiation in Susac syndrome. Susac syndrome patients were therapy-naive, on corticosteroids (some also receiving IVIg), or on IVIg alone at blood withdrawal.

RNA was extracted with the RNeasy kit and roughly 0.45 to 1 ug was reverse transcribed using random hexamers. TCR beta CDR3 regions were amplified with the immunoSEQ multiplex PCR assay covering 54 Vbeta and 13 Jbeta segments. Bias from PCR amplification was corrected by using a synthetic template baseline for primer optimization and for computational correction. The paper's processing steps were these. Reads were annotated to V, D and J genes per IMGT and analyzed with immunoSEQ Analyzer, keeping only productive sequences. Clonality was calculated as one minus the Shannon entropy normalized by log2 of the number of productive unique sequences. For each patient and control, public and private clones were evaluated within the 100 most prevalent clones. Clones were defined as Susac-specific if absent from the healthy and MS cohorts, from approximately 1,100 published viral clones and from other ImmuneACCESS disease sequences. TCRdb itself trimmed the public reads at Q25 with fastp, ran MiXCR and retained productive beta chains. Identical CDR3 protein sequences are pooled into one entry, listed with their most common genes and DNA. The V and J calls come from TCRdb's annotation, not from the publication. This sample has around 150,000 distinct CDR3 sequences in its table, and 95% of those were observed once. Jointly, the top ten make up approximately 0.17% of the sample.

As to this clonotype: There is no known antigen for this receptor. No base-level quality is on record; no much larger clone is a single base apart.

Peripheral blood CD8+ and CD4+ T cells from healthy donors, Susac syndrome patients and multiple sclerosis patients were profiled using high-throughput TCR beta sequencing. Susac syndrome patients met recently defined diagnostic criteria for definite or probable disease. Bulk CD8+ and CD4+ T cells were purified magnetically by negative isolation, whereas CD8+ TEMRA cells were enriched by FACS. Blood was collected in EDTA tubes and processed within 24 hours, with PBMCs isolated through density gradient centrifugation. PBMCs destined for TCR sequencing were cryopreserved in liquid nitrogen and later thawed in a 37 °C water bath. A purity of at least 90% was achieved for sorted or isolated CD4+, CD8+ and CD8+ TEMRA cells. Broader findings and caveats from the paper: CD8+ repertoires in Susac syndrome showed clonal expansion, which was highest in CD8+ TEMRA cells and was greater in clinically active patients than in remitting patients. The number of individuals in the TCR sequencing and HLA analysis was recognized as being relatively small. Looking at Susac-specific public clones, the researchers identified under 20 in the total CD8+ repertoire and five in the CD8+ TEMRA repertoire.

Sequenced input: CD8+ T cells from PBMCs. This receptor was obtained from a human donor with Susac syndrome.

The bases read TGCGCCAGCAGCTCCCGTGCGGAGAACACTGAAGCTTTCTTT. This is translated as CASSSRAENTEAFF. The rearranged chain carries TRBV5-1 and TRBJ1-1; the D gene is unclear. In the germline V gene, CDR1 corresponds to SGHRS and CDR2 to YFSETQ. The CDR3 starts with the cysteine, ends with the phenylalanine, and has 14 residues. Only CDR3 DNA remains: 42 bases, in frame from the first base. V lost 3 bases and J lost 1 base; the stretch between them is 10 bases long.